The sequence of this T cell receptor (beta chain) was determined in a study of shared clonotypes between healthy human individuals. Clones were read by immunoSEQ multiplex PCR, and TCRdb kept only the in-frame ones, dropping some. The profile shows 550,000 to 700,000 clones, about three quarters of them singletons. Overall study findings and caveats: It was only blood that was sampled, and tissue repertoires likely differ. Naive CD4 clonotype sharing across a few donors was around 5%.

Deletions cut 10 bases from V and 0 bases from J, with 21 bases between. This CDR3 comprises 16 residues. The germline V gene has CDR1 LNHDA and CDR2 SQIVND (reference sequence). This clone was observed a few times. Its antigen is currently unknown. A split of CD4+ cells into CD45RA+ naive and CD45RA-negative memory subsets was performed. Sequencing was performed on memory CD4+ T cells sorted from blood. Subset here: CD45RA-negative fraction. This receptor was taken from a woman in her twenties or thirties in good health. V is TRBV19 and J is TRBJ1-1; D gene ambiguous. CDR3 bases: TGTGCCACCCTAAAGACGCAGATGTGGATGAACACTGAAGCTTTCTTT. This translates into CATLKTQMWMNTEAFF. The full variable domain, its missing parts supplied by reference TRBV19 and TRBJ1-1, is DGGITQSPKYLFRKEGQNVTLSCEQNLNHDAMYWYRQDPGQGLRLIYYSQIVNDFQKGDIAEGYSVSREKKESFPLTVTSAQKNPTAFYLCATLKTQMWMNTEAFFGQGTRLTVV.